This TCR beta chain stems from a study of Ad26.COV2.S vaccination and SARS-CoV-2 variants. Clones were read by immunoSEQ multiplex PCR, and TCRdb kept only the in-frame ones, dropping some. In the table there are 350,000 to 550,000 clones, 89% of which are singletons. The germline gives CDR1 SGHDT, CDR2 YYEEEE. V was shortened by 2 bases and J by 0 bases, with 10 bases between the two germline ends. CDR3 size: 15 residues. Treatment reported: roughly 19 received Ad26.COV2.S at low or high dose, single or two shots; about 5 received placebo; per-sample allocation not given. Following the first vaccine or placebo injection, samples were taken on day 63. The sample came from a Boston adult aged 18-55 years.

This chain uses TRBV5-6 with TRBJ2-3; D gene ambiguous. The sequence was obtained from a person between 18 and 60 years old who received the Ad26.COV2.S COVID-19 vaccine or a placebo. The sample was peripheral blood, taken in a trial of Ad26.COV2.S vaccine versus placebo. The CDR3 is CASSFDWSSTDTQYF. The CDR3 nucleotides are TGTGCCAGCAGCTTTGATTGGTCTAGCACAGATACGCAGTATTTT.